The 21 T cell receptor beta chains below were found in one sample sequenced in a study of shared clonotypes between healthy human individuals. Repertoires were generated with immunoSEQ multiplex PCR, while TCRdb's copy carries only in-frame clones and drops some. The table includes approximately 1.1 million clones, more than 75% detected once. The sequenced material came from memory CD4+ T cells from PBMCs. Specified subset: CD45RA-negative fraction. The origin of the receptors is a man younger than 30 in good health. Some clones in this sample may be carry-over from other donors' samples.

This chain joins TRBV5-1 and TRBJ2-1, with D possibly TRBD2 on 6 matching bases. The CDR3 covers 15 residues. Per the germline V gene, CDR1 is SGHRS and CDR2 is YFSETQ. The V end was cut by 0 bases, the J end by 2 bases, with 9 bases between. CDR3 sequence: CASSLVADPYNEQFF. In nucleotides, the CDR3 is TGCGCCAGCAGCTTGGTAGCGGACCCCTACAATGAGCAGTTCTTC. Filled out from reference TRBV5-1 and TRBJ2-1, the complete variable domain reads KAGVTQTPRYLIKTRGQQVTLSCSPISGHRSVSWYQQTPGQGLQFLFEYFSETQRNKGNFPGRFSGRQFSNSRSEMNVSTLELGDSALYLCASSLVADPYNEQFFGPGTRLTVL.

The chain links TRBV28 to TRBJ1-5, with 8 nucleotides matching TRBD1. From germline, CDR1 is MDHEN and CDR2 SYDVKM. J lost 2 bases, V lost 7 bases, and 4 bases had no gene match. This CDR3 has 14 amino acids. The CDR3 sequence is CASNMTGGNQPQHF. The CDR3 region has the DNA TGTGCCAGCAATATGACAGGGGGCAATCAGCCCCAGCATTTT.

This clone was picked up many times. This chain joins TRBV2 and TRBJ1-5; TRBD1 matches 12 bases. The length of the CDR3 is 15 residues. Per germline, CDR1 SNHLY and CDR2 FYNNEI. Trimming removed 8 bases from V and 7 bases from J; junction bases left unmatched: 9. The CDR3 DNA reads as TGTGCCAGCGGGACAGGGGGCTCGCATCGGCAGCCCCAGCATTTT. It yields the protein CASGTGGSHRQPQHF.

The chain is built from TRBV30 and TRBJ2-7, with a weak D call TRBD1 (5 bases). Trimming left V 0 bases short and J 0 bases short, with 15 bases between. CDR1 and CDR2 from the germline V gene are GTSNPN and SVGIG (reference sequence). This CDR3 has 16 residues. This CDR3 reads CAWSVYRPFYSYEQYF. Written as DNA, the CDR3 is TGTGCCTGGAGTGTTTACAGGCCCTTCTACTCCTACGAGCAGTACTTC.

This chain joins TRBV29-1 and TRBJ1-2; D gene uncertain. Germline V CDR1 and CDR2: SQVTM, ANQGSEA. The CDR3 covers 12 residues. V gave up 7 bases and J gave up 4 bases, with 13 bases separating them. CDR3 loop: CSATEHPYGYTF. CDR3 nucleotides: TGCAGCGCCACAGAACACCCCTATGGCTACACCTTC.

The count of this clone is one. The chain links TRBV25-1 to TRBJ2-2; possibly TRBD1 for D (5 bases). Trimming removed 8 bases from V and 1 base from J, with 17 bases in between. This CDR3 contains 16 residues. Germline V gene lookup returns CDR1 MGHDK and CDR2 SYGVNS. CDR3 loop: CASHDGRTGNTGELFF. For the CDR3, the DNA is TGTGCCAGCCACGACGGTCGAACAGGGAACACCGGGGAGCTGTTTTTT. The whole variable domain, filled in from reference TRBV25-1 and TRBJ2-2, reads EADIYQTPRYLVIGTGKKITLECSQTMGHDKMYWYQQDPGMELHLIHYSYGVNSTEKGDLSSESTVSRIRTEHFPLTLESARPSHTSQYLCASHDGRTGNTGELFFGEGSRLTVL.

The V and J genes are TRBV27 and TRBJ2-4; D perhaps matches TRBD2 (6 bases). The length of the CDR3 is 21 residues. Germline CDR1 is MNHEY and CDR2 is SMNVEV (reference sequence). Trimming pared 7 bases from V and 0 bases from J, leaving 31 bases between. This CDR3 reads CASTPPGSRDSHRIAKNIQYF. The CDR3 DNA follows: TGTGCCAGCACTCCCCCTGGGTCCCGGGACTCACACCGAATAGCCAAAAACATTCAGTACTTC.

The rearrangement links TRBV6-5 to TRBJ2-7; the match to TRBD1 covers 7 bases. V shed 2 bases and J 5 bases; nucleotides not matched to a gene: 9. The CDR3 is 15 amino acids. CDR1 is MNHEY and CDR2 is SVGAGI in the germline V gene. CDR3 nucleotides: TGTGCCAGCAGTTACAATCAAGGGGGCGAGGACGAGCAGTACTTC. It codes for CASSYNQGGEDEQYF.

This clone has only a few counts. The chain recombines TRBV29-1 with TRBJ1-1; D gene unclear. The germline V gene has CDR1 SQVTM and CDR2 ANQGSEA. Trimming stripped 7 bases from V and 6 bases from J, with 15 bases between. The CDR3 has 12 amino acids. In nucleotides, the CDR3 is TGCAGCGCCCTTAAACTAAGGTCTGAAGCTTTCTTT. Translation: CSALKLRSEAFF.

The rearrangement links TRBV19 to TRBJ2-6; 9 nucleotides line up with TRBD1. Germline-derived CDR1 and CDR2 are LNHDA and SQIVND (reference sequence). Trimming cost V 3 bases and J 0 bases; bases outside gene matches: 12. This CDR3 spans 20 amino acids. The CDR3 is CASSIFLRDRVLSGANVLTF. CDR3 sequence (DNA): TGTGCCAGTAGTATTTTTCTCCGGGACAGGGTCCTCTCTGGGGCCAACGTCCTGACTTTC.

There are a few counts of this clone. The V gene is TRBV19, the J gene TRBJ1-5; TRBD1 aligns across 7 bases. Germline lookup yields CDR1 LNHDA and CDR2 SQIVND (reference sequence). Unmatched junction bases numbered 6, after V lost 3 bases and J lost 7 bases. The CDR3 is 14 amino acids. For the CDR3, the DNA is TGTGCCAGTAGTATCCGGACAGGTAGGCAGCCCCAGCATTTT. The encoded protein is CASSIRTGRQPQHF.

The chain links TRBV15 to TRBJ1-3; D gene ambiguous. The length of the CDR3 is 14 residues. The V and J ends lost 6 bases and 0 bases respectively, with 9 bases between them. The germline CDR1 and CDR2 sequences are LNHNV and YYDKDF (reference sequence). CDR3 sequence reads: CATRDGSSGNTIYF. The CDR3 nucleotides are TGTGCCACCAGAGACGGAAGCTCTGGAAACACCATATATTTT.

V usage is TRBV27 and J usage is TRBJ1-1; a weak D match, TRBD1 (5 bases). CDR1 is MNHEY, CDR2 SMNVEV, per germline (reference sequence). Trimming removed 6 bases at V and 4 bases at J, with 15 bases between. This CDR3 is built from 14 residues. CDR3 bases: TGTGCCAGCAGGGGGCAGGGAGTCCCCACTGAAGCTTTCTTT. Amino acid sequence: CASRGQGVPTEAFF.

The table lists this clone with a few counts. The chain has TRBV7-9 and TRBJ1-3; D gene ambiguous. V gave up 5 bases and J gave up 0 bases, with 14 bases separating them. CDR1 is SEHNR and CDR2 is FQNEAQ in the germline V gene (reference sequence). This CDR3 comprises 16 residues. CDR3 region: CASSQTTKSSGNTIYF. The CDR3, as DNA: TGTGCCAGCAGCCAGACGACGAAGAGCTCTGGAAACACCATATATTTT. Combining the CDR3 with reference TRBV7-9 and TRBJ1-3 gives the whole variable domain DTGVSQNPRHKITKRGQNVTFRCDPISEHNRLYWYRQTLGQGPEFLTYFQNEAQLEKSRLLSDRFSAERPKGSFSTLEIQRTEQGDSAMYLCASSQTTKSSGNTIYFGEGSWLTVV.

The rearrangement links TRBV6-4 to TRBJ1-2; TRBD1 aligns across 7 bases. CDR1 is MRHNA and CDR2 is SNTAGT in the germline V gene. Trimming removed 5 bases from V and 7 bases from J; junction bases left unmatched: 10. The CDR3 is made up of 14 amino acids. The CDR3 here is CASSMTTGLSGYTF. CDR3 in DNA: TGTGCCAGCAGTATGACGACAGGGCTCTCTGGCTACACCTTC.

The V call is TRBV28, the J call TRBJ2-2, with D perhaps matching TRBD1 (5 bases). Trimming cost V 6 bases and J 4 bases, with 9 bases left between them. This CDR3 comprises 13 residues. Germline assignment: CDR1 MDHEN and CDR2 SYDVKM. CDR3 sequence: CASRGQVTGELFF. The CDR3 region has the DNA TGTGCCAGCAGGGGGCAGGTCACCGGGGAGCTGTTTTTT.

This clone was observed once. V and J are TRBV6-5 and TRBJ2-3; 7 nucleotides align to TRBD1. The V and J ends lost 5 bases and 5 bases, in that order; junction bases with no gene match: 7. The CDR3 is 14 amino acids. Germline CDR1 reads MNHEY; CDR2 reads SVGAGI. The CDR3 reads CASSDRVGRDTQYF. The CDR3 DNA follows: TGTGCCAGCAGTGACAGGGTAGGGAGAGATACGCAGTATTTT.

The chain couples TRBV9 to TRBJ2-3; TRBD2 matches 14 bases. Germline V lookup: CDR1 SGDLS, CDR2 YYNGEE. The CDR3 consists of 16 residues. V trimming: 3 bases; J trimming: 7 bases; junction bases outside the gene matches: 7. CDR3 loop: CASSALGTSGSNTQYF. CDR3 DNA: TGTGCCAGCAGCGCACTCGGGACTAGCGGGAGCAATACGCAGTATTTT.

This clone turned up a few times. The rearrangement links TRBV10-3 to TRBJ2-3; D call uncertain. CDR3 size: 19 residues. With 0 bases removed from V and 5 bases from J, the gap between germline ends came to 24 bases. Germline values: CDR1 ENHRY, CDR2 SYGVKD. Written as DNA, the CDR3 is TGTGCCATCAGTGAGTCGGTCCCCGAGTACGGGTCCCTTGGAGATACGCAGTATTTT. It specifies CAISESVPEYGSLGDTQYF.

The gene calls are TRBV6-5 and TRBJ1-2; no reliable D call. CDR1 is MNHEY, CDR2 SVGAGI, per germline. The CDR3 consists of 12 residues. Trimming took off 3 bases at V and 4 bases at J, with 6 bases between the two ends. In nucleotides, the CDR3 is TGTGCCAGCAGTTATTTGGGCTATGGCTACACCTTC. Its protein product is CASSYLGYGYTF.

The chain couples TRBV11-2 to TRBJ1-2; no firm D call. The ends were cut back, 8 bases at V and 4 bases at J, with 14 bases in the middle. The V gene's germline CDR1 is SGHAT and CDR2 FQNNGV. CDR3 size: 13 residues. The CDR3 protein is CASGVGISYGYTF. DNA of the CDR3: TGTGCCAGCGGCGTGGGGATTAGCTATGGCTACACCTTC.